This is a list of T cell receptor beta chains from one sample in a study of neoadjuvant anti-PD-1 for oral cavity cancer. Libraries were prepared by immunoSEQ multiplex PCR; TCRdb keeps only in-frame clonotypes and omits some of them. The sample shows over 10,000 clones, around 60% of them seen only once. The source material was tumor tissue, sampled before nivolumab (anti-PD-1) treatment. These TCRs come from a person aged 40 to 85 with oral cavity squamous cell carcinoma. CDR3s include the opening cysteine and the closing phenylalanine or tryptophan. Fields, in order: clone size, D gene, J gene, V gene, CDR3 protein, CDR3 DNA. The D gene is left open where the match is weak. Not every row has a clone size; where given, it reads once, few, many or a size class.

few	.	TRBJ2-7	TRBV5-5	CASRGGSYEQYF	TGTGCCAGCCGTGGGGGCTCCTACGAGCAGTACTTC
.	.	TRBJ2-6	TRBV7-9	CASSSRSGANVLTF	TGTGCCAGCAGTTCGAGATCTGGGGCCAACGTCCTGACTTTC
.	.	TRBJ1-5	TRBV7-2	CASSLHGSNQPQHF	TGTGCCAGCAGCTTACACGGTAGCAATCAGCCCCAGCATTTT
.	TRBD2	TRBJ2-7	TRBV27	CASSLRSGGEQYF	TGTGCCAGCAGTTTAAGGTCGGGGGGGGAGCAGTACTTC
.	TRBD2	TRBJ2-7	TRBV7-2	CASSLLAGGPYEQYF	TGTGCCAGCAGCTTACTAGCGGGAGGGCCCTACGAGCAGTACTTC
.	.	TRBJ2-5	TRBV5-5	CASRQLGTQYF	TGTGCCAGCAGGCAATTAGGGACCCAGTACTTC
few	.	TRBJ2-1	TRBV2	CASSVSEQFF	TGTGCCAGCAGTGTAAGTGAGCAGTTCTTC
few	.	TRBJ2-3	TRBV28	CASSPAAKTSTDTQYF	TGTGCCAGCAGTCCCGCGGCTAAAACCAGCACAGATACGCAGTATTTT
few	TRBD1	TRBJ1-4	TRBV6-5	CASKGGTGGEKLFF	TGTGCCAGCAAGGGTGGGACAGGGGGTGAAAAACTGTTTTTT
few	.	TRBJ2-7	TRBV10-3	CAISESTSIDPRGQYF	TGTGCCATCAGTGAGTCGACTAGTATAGACCCCCGGGGGCAGTACTTC
.	.	TRBJ2-5	TRBV28	CASSSYRVTDQETQYF	TGTGCCAGCAGTTCCTACAGGGTTACTGACCAAGAGACCCAGTACTTC
.	TRBD1	TRBJ2-3	TRBV27	CASSLRQGGSDTQYF	TGTGCCAGCAGTTTAAGACAGGGTGGCTCAGATACGCAGTATTTT
once	.	TRBJ2-5	TRBV15	CATSRDQAETQYF	TGTGCCACCAGCAGAGATCAGGCGGAGACCCAGTACTTC
few	.	TRBJ2-1	TRBV20-1	CSAKEGKQFF	TGCAGTGCTAAGGAAGGCAAGCAGTTCTTC
.	TRBD2	TRBJ2-2	TRBV6-5	CASQPRGSGGELFF	TGTGCCAGCCAACCACGCGGGAGTGGCGGGGAGCTGTTTTTT
.	.	TRBJ1-5	TRBV6-5	CASSLGRNQPQHF	TGTGCCAGCAGCCTAGGCCGGAATCAGCCCCAGCATTTT
.	.	TRBJ1-2	TRBV2	CASSESGNNGYTF	TGTGCCAGCAGTGAATCCGGGAACAATGGCTACACCTTC
few	TRBD1	TRBJ2-1	TRBV11-2	CASSLEGGEQFF	TGTGCCAGCAGCTTAGAAGGGGGCGAGCAGTTCTTC
.	.	TRBJ2-1	TRBV21-1	CASSKRERSNEQFF	TGTGCCAGCAGCAAGCGGGAGCGGAGCAATGAGCAGTTCTTC
.	TRBD1	TRBJ1-1	TRBV5-1	CASSSRTGRDHEAFF	TGCGCCAGCAGCTCGAGGACAGGGCGGGACCACGAAGCTTTCTTT
.	TRBD2	TRBJ2-3	TRBV5-6	CASSLEGSGSTDTQYF	TGTGCCAGCAGCTTGGAGGGTAGCGGGAGCACAGATACGCAGTATTTT
medium-sized	.	TRBJ2-3	TRBV7-3	CASGEGYTDTQYF	TGTGCCAGCGGGGAAGGGTACACAGATACGCAGTATTTT
few	.	TRBJ2-5	TRBV7-9	CASSPLGGRGQETQYF	TGTGCCAGCAGCCCCCTGGGGGGCAGGGGGCAAGAGACCCAGTACTTC
few	.	TRBJ1-2	TRBV5-6	CASHQSNSRTYGYTF	TGTGCCAGCCACCAGAGCAATAGTCGGACCTATGGCTACACCTTC
medium-sized	.	TRBJ2-3	TRBV14	CASSQDQGFATDTQYF	TGTGCCAGCAGCCAAGATCAGGGATTCGCCACAGATACGCAGTATTTT
.	.	TRBJ2-7	TRBV27	CASSLAGSYEQYF	TGTGCCAGCAGTTTAGCGGGGTCCTACGAGCAGTACTTC
.	TRBD2	TRBJ2-7	TRBV10-2	CASSDRGGNYEQYF	TGCGCCAGCAGTGATCGGGGAGGGAACTACGAGCAGTACTTC
medium-sized	.	TRBJ2-3	TRBV11-2	CASSILIGTDTQYF	TGTGCCAGCAGCATCTTGATCGGCACAGATACGCAGTATTTT
.	TRBD1	TRBJ1-4	TRBV7-3	CASSSRQGWNEKLFF	TGTGCCAGCAGCTCTCGACAGGGGTGGAATGAAAAACTGTTTTTT
.	TRBD1	TRBJ2-7	TRBV5-5	CASSADREPYEQYF	TGTGCCAGCAGCGCGGACAGGGAGCCCTACGAGCAGTACTTC
few	TRBD1	TRBJ2-5	TRBV7-2	CASSSRTGGETQYF	TGTGCCAGCAGCTCTAGGACAGGGGGGGAGACCCAGTACTTC
.	TRBD1	TRBJ1-2	TRBV30	CAWSSGQGGYTF	TGTGCCTGGAGCTCCGGACAGGGGGGCTACACCTTC
.	.	TRBJ2-5	TRBV7-2	CASSLGNLQETQYF	TGTGCCAGCAGCTTGGGGAACCTACAAGAGACCCAGTACTTC
.	TRBD1	TRBJ1-1	TRBV27	CASSLSLTGGANEAFF	TGTGCCAGCAGTTTATCCCTGACAGGGGGCGCGAATGAAGCTTTCTTT
.	.	TRBJ1-2	TRBV19	CASTKGDGLNYGYTF	TGTGCCAGTACTAAAGGGGACGGACTTAACTATGGCTACACCTTC
.	TRBD1	TRBJ1-4	TRBV5-1	CASRSVGTGFATNEKLFF	TGCGCCAGCAGGTCGGTAGGGACAGGCTTTGCAACTAATGAAAAACTGTTTTTT
.	TRBD2	TRBJ2-7	TRBV7-2	CASSFTSGSSYEQYF	TGTGCCAGCAGCTTTACTAGCGGGAGTTCCTACGAGCAGTACTTC
.	TRBD2	TRBJ2-3	TRBV11-1	CASSRAGVADTQYF	TGTGCCAGCAGCCGAGCGGGAGTAGCAGATACGCAGTATTTT
.	.	TRBJ2-1	TRBV7-9	CASRGVGNEQFF	TGTGCCTCGAGGGGGGTGGGGAATGAGCAGTTCTTC
.	.	TRBJ2-5	TRBV5-4	CASSTDPGETQYF	TGTGCCAGCAGCACGGACCCGGGGGAGACCCAGTACTTC
once	.	TRBJ2-7	TRBV11-2	CASSLDPPSYEQYF	TGTGCCAGCAGCCTAGACCCGCCTTCCTACGAGCAGTACTTC
.	.	TRBJ1-1	TRBV6-1	CASKDDHRAEAFF	TGTGCCAGCAAAGATGACCATCGCGCTGAAGCTTTCTTT
.	.	TRBJ1-2	TRBV15	CATSPTGGQRTVGGYTF	TGTGCCACCAGCCCAACCGGCGGACAGCGGACCGTGGGTGGCTACACCTTC
once	.	TRBJ1-1	TRBV6-1	CASSEDAGSEAFF	TGTGCCAGCAGTGAAGACGCGGGGAGTGAAGCTTTCTTT